The source of this TCR beta chain is a study of cytomegalovirus exposure and HLA in healthy donors. Generated by immunoSEQ multiplex PCR, the TCRdb table keeps only in-frame clones and is missing some. Of about 120,000 clones in the sample, 80% to 90% were seen once. The germline gives CDR1 SEHNR, CDR2 FQNEAQ (reference sequence). CDR3 length equals 13 residues. V lost 7 bases to trimming and J lost 1 base, with 10 bases between them. In regard to this clone: Its antigen is undetermined.

Study results and caveats: Associated with cytomegalovirus, according to the listing, were fewer than 200 TCR beta chains. Per published reports, the classifier diagnosed cytomegalovirus status with high specificity and sensitivity.

Material for sequencing was PBMCs. The sequence was collected from a woman under 30 in good health and CMV-seronegative. The genes are TRBV7-9 and TRBJ1-1, with a possible D match to TRBD1 (5 bases). This chain's CDR3 is CASNPDKNTEAFF. CDR3 DNA: TGTGCCAGCAACCCGGACAAGAACACTGAAGCTTTCTTT. The whole variable domain, remainder taken from reference TRBV7-9 and TRBJ1-1, is DTGVSQNPRHKITKRGQNVTFRCDPISEHNRLYWYRQTLGQGPEFLTYFQNEAQLEKSRLLSDRFSAERPKGSFSTLEIQRTEQGDSAMYLCASNPDKNTEAFFGQGTRLTVV.